This T cell receptor (beta chain) comes out of a study of blood T cell repertoires in COVID-19. CDR3 length equals 15 residues. The V gene's germline CDR1 is SGHRS and CDR2 YFSETQ. V dropped 0 bases and J dropped 3 bases, with 12 bases sitting between them. Authors' analysis steps: Estimation of nucleated cell counts relied on the amplification of reference gene primers. Method: immunoSEQ multiplex PCR; TCRdb's copy keeps in-frame clones and lacks some. V and J calls and clone size come straight from that table; D and trimming were deduced from the DNA. The profile shows around 250,000 clones, more than 85% of them singletons.

The TCR comes from a woman in her 50s who had recovered from COVID-19. This chain links TRBV5-1 with TRBJ1-1; the D is unclear. Sequences were obtained from PBMCs or T cells enriched from blood (not recorded which). The CDR3 bases are TGCGCCAGCAGCTTGGAGGATACGCGGGACACTGAAGCTTTCTTT. Translated: CASSLEDTRDTEAFF. The variable domain in full, with the rest retrieved from reference TRBV5-1 and TRBJ1-1, is KAGVTQTPRYLIKTRGQQVTLSCSPISGHRSVSWYQQTPGQGLQFLFEYFSETQRNKGNFPGRFSGRQFSNSRSEMNVSTLELGDSALYLCASSLEDTRDTEAFFGQGTRLTVV.